This TCR beta chain was sequenced for a study of cytomegalovirus exposure and HLA in healthy donors. Using immunoSEQ multiplex PCR, the repertoire was profiled, and TCRdb retains in-frame clones only, with some absent. This table has tens of thousands of clones, about 96% appearing once. This CDR3 comprises 17 residues. V was pared by 4 bases and J by 6 bases, with 18 bases of the junction left unmatched. The germline gives CDR1 MNHNS, CDR2 SASEGT. This rearrangement joins TRBV6-1 to TRBJ2-7; TRBD2 aligns across 7 bases. The sequenced sample consisted of PBMCs. The sequence was obtained from a young woman in good health and CMV-seronegative. CDR3 sequence: CASSGPARRREGSEQYF. CDR3 nucleotides: TGTGCCAGCAGTGGGCCAGCGAGGAGGAGGGAGGGGAGCGAGCAGTACTTC.